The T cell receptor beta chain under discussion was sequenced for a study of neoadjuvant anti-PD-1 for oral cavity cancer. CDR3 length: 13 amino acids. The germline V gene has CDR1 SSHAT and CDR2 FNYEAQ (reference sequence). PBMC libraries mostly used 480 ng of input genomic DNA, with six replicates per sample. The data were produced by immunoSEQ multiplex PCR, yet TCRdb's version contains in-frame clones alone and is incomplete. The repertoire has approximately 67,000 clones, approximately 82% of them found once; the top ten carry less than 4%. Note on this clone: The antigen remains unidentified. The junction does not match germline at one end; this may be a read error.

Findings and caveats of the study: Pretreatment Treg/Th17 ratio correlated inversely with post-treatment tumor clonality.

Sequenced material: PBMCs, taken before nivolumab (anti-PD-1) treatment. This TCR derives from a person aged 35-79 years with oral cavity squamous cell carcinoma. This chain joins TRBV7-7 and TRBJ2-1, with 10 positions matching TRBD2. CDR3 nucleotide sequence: TGTGCTAGCAGCTTAGCGGGGGGCGATGAGCAGTTCTTC. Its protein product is CASSLAGGDEQFF.